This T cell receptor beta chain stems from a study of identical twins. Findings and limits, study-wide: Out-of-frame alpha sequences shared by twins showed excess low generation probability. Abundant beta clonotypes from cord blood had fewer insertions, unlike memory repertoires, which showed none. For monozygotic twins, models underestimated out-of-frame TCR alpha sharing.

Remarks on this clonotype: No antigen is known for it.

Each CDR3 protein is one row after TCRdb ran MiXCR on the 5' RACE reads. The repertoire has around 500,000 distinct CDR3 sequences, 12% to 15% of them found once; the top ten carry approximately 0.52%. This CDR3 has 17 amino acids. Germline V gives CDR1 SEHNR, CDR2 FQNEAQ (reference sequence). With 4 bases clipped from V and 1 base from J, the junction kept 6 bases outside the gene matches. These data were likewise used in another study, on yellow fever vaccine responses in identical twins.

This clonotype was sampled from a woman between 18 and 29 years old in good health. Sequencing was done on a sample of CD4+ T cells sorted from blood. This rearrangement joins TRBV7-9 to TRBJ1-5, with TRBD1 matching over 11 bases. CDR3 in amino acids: CASSSDRGLSSNQPQHF. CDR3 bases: TGTGCCAGCAGCTCGGACAGGGGGCTTTCGAGCAATCAGCCCCAGCATTTT. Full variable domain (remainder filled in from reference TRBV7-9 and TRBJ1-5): DTGVSQNPRHKITKRGQNVTFRCDPISEHNRLYWYRQTLGQGPEFLTYFQNEAQLEKSRLLSDRFSAERPKGSFSTLEIQRTEQGDSAMYLCASSSDRGLSSNQPQHFGDGTRLSIL.